Shown below are 5 T cell receptor beta chains from a single sample sequenced in a study of T cell repertoires in ileal Crohn's disease (dated by TCRdb to the late 2010s). The library was obtained by the immunoSEQ multiplex PCR assay. The clones in this table, taken by TCRdb from immuneACCESS, are in-frame only. Not every clone is retained; where verified, under half of the shortfall comes from an unresolved V gene, and the cause of the rest is unknown. This sample lists over 11,000 clones; roughly four fifths were detected once. Roughly 6.2% of the sample comes from the top ten. Sequencing used ileal tissue. These receptors were taken from an adult with Crohn's disease.

The chain has TRBV6-5 and TRBJ1-4; D gene uncertain. The germline gives CDR1 MNHEY, CDR2 SVGAGI. Deletions cut 10 bases from V and 1 base from J, with 10 bases between. The CDR3 totals 13 residues. The CDR3 loop is CATRGLTNEKLFF. DNA of the CDR3: TGTGCCACCCGAGGGCTAACTAATGAAAAACTGTTTTTT.

This clone was observed a single time. The V call is TRBV25-1, the J call TRBJ2-2, with a possible D match to TRBD2 (6 bases). CDR3 length equals 14 residues. V lost 6 bases, J lost 4 bases, and 12 bases lay in between. Germline loops: CDR1 MGHDK, CDR2 SYGVNS. CDR3 sequence reads: CASRPGLITGELFF. In DNA, the CDR3 is TGTGCCAGCAGGCCGGGACTTATCACCGGGGAGCTGTTTTTT.

The gene calls are TRBV11-2 and TRBJ1-3, with D unclear. CDR1 SGHAT and CDR2 FQNNGV come from the germline V gene. This CDR3 contains 16 residues. V was shortened by 6 bases and J by 2 bases, with 17 bases between the two germline ends. CDR3 in amino acids: CASRPLTGETGNTIYF. CDR3 nucleotides: TGTGCCAGCAGGCCCTTGACGGGAGAGACTGGAAACACCATATATTTT.

The gene calls are TRBV7-9 and TRBJ2-7, with TRBD2 identical over 8 bases. Germline lookup yields CDR1 SEHNR and CDR2 FQNEAQ (reference sequence). This CDR3 has 14 residues. V gave up 5 bases and J gave up 2 bases; unmatched junction bases: 5. CDR3 sequence reads: CASSREGSTYEQYF. The CDR3 nucleotides are TGTGCCAGCAGCCGGGAGGGGAGCACCTACGAGCAGTACTTC.

This chain joins TRBV11-1 and TRBJ2-1; 8 nucleotides agree with TRBD2. Per the germline V gene, CDR1 is SGHAT and CDR2 is FQDESV (reference sequence). CDR3 length: 15 amino acids. V gave up 5 bases and J gave up 4 bases; unmatched junction bases: 7. The CDR3 reads CASSPGGNLYNEQFF. CDR3 nucleotide sequence: TGTGCCAGCAGCCCGGGGGGGAACCTTTACAATGAGCAGTTCTTC.